The T cell receptor (beta chain) under discussion was sequenced for a study of post-analysis software for immune sequencing data. The V gene's germline CDR1 is MDHEN and CDR2 SYDVKM. Trimming took off 3 bases at V and 6 bases at J, with 15 bases between the two ends. The CDR3 has 15 amino acids. Findings of the study overall: Patients had higher frequencies than controls of five TRBV segments, including TRBV5-6, TRBV5-1 and TRBV20-1.

Unique-molecular-identifier-tagged TCR beta cDNA libraries were used. TCRdb analysed the PCR reads with MiXCR anew, one entry per CDR3 protein. The sample has about 500,000 distinct CDR3 sequences, roughly 46% seen once; the top ten hold roughly 12%. As concerns this clonotype: Its antigen is still unknown.

This sequence was found in a girl between 10 and 17 years old with multiple sclerosis. Source material: blood. The chain is built from TRBV28 and TRBJ2-1, with D possibly being TRBD1 (6 bases). The chain's CDR3 is CASSFGTLAVNEQFF. CDR3 coding DNA: TGTGCCAGCAGTTTTGGGACACTGGCGGTCAATGAGCAGTTCTTC.